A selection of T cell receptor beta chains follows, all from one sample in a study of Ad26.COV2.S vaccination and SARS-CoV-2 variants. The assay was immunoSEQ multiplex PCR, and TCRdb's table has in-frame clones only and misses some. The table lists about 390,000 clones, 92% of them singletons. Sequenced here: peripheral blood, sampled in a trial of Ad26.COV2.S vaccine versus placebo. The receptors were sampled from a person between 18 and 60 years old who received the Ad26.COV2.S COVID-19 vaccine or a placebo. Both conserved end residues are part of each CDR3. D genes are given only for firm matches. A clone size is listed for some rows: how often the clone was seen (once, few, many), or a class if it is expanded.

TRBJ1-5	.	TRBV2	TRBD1	CASRRTGPQPQHF	TGTGCCAGCAGGAGGACAGGGCCACAGCCCCAGCATTTT
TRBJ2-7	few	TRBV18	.	CASSPAGTSYEQYF	TGTGCCAGCTCACCAGCCGGGACCTCCTACGAGCAGTACTTC
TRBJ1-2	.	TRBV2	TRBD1	CASRKTGNYGYTF	TGTGCCAGCAGAAAGACAGGGAACTATGGCTACACCTTC
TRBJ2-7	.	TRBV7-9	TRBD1	CASSLTGTGSSYEQYF	TGTGCCAGCAGCCTCACCGGGACAGGGAGCTCCTACGAGCAGTACTTC
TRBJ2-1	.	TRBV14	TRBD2	CASSQVGLTGGTYNEQFF	TGTGCCAGCAGCCAAGTGGGGCTTACGGGGGGAACCTACAATGAGCAGTTCTTC
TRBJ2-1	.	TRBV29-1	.	CSVLRAEQFF	TGCAGCGTTTTAAGGGCTGAGCAGTTCTTC
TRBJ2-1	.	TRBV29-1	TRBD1	CSVWDRENIEAVNEQFF	TGCAGCGTTTGGGACAGGGAAAATATCGAGGCAGTCAATGAGCAGTTCTTC
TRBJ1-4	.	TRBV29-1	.	CSVLTGSNEKLFF	TGCAGCGTCTTGACAGGCTCTAATGAAAAACTGTTTTTT
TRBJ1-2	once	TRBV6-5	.	CASSSSKNYGYTF	TGTGCCAGCAGTTCCTCTAAAAACTATGGCTACACCTTC
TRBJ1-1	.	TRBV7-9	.	CASSLLRMNTEAFF	TGTGCCAGCAGCTTGTTACGTATGAACACTGAAGCTTTCTTT
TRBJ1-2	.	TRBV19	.	CASSITGYGYTF	TGTGCCAGTAGTATTACGGGATATGGCTACACCTTC
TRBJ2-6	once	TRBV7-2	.	CASSQRGAGANVLTF	TGTGCCAGCAGCCAAAGGGGGGCTGGGGCCAACGTCCTGACTTTC
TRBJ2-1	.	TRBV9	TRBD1	CASSVAVGNRGPLNEQFF	TGTGCCAGCAGCGTAGCGGTGGGGAACAGGGGGCCACTCAATGAGCAGTTCTTC
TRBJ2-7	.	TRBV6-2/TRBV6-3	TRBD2	CASSDGLAYYEQYF	TGTGCCAGCAGTGACGGACTAGCTTACTACGAGCAGTACTTC
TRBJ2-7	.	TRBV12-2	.	CASRLNDMDIPGEQYF	TGTGCAAGTCGCTTAAACGATATGGACATTCCTGGCGAGCAGTACTTC
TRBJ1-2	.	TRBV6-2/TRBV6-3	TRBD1	CASSYDRGFYGYTF	TGTGCCAGCAGTTACGACAGGGGCTTCTATGGCTACACCTTC
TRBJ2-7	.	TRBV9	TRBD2	CASSVGGTSGDEQYF	TGTGCCAGCAGCGTTGGAGGGACTAGCGGGGACGAGCAGTACTTC
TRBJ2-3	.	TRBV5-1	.	CASSLVVTRSTDTQYF	TGCGCCAGCAGCTTGGTGGTGACACGTAGCACAGATACGCAGTATTTT
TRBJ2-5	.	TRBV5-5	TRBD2	CASSLTLAGGRETQYF	TGTGCCAGCAGCTTGACGCTAGCGGGGGGGCGAGAGACCCAGTACTTC
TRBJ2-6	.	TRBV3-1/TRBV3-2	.	CASGASGGANVLTF	TGTGCCAGCGGCGCTTCCGGGGGGGCCAACGTCCTGACTTTC
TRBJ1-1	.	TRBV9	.	CASSVGNSWGNTEAFF	TGTGCCAGCAGCGTAGGCAATTCGTGGGGGAACACTGAAGCTTTCTTT
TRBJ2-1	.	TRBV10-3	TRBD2	CAIRQRGGGNEQFF	TGTGCCATCAGGCAGCGGGGGGGCGGGAATGAGCAGTTCTTC
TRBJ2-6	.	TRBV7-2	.	CASSWGSGANVLTF	TGTGCCAGCAGCTGGGGCTCTGGGGCCAACGTCCTGACTTTC
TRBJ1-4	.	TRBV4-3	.	CASSQDRTHEKLFF	TGCGCCAGCAGCCAAGACAGAACCCATGAAAAACTGTTTTTT
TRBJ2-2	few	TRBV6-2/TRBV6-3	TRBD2	CASSSKRGAILSNTGELFF	TGTGCCAGCAGTTCGAAGCGGGGGGCTATACTCTCGAACACCGGGGAGCTGTTTTTT
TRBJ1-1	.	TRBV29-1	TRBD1	CSVEDGRWGQTNTEAFF	TGCAGCGTTGAAGATGGTCGTTGGGGACAGACAAACACTGAAGCTTTCTTT
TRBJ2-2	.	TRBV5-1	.	CASSLELQDTGELFF	TGCGCCAGCAGCTTGGAACTCCAGGACACCGGGGAGCTGTTTTTT
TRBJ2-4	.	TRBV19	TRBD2	CASSSLAGGLYIQYF	TGTGCCAGTAGTTCCTTAGCGGGGGGGCTCTACATTCAGTACTTC
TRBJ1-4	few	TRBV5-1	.	CASSIASQTTNEKLFF	TGCGCCAGCAGCATAGCTTCGCAGACTACTAATGAAAAACTGTTTTTT
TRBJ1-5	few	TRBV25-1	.	CASQGAEHSRRRQPQHF	TGTGCCAGCCAGGGAGCGGAGCATTCGAGAAGGCGGCAGCCCCAGCATTTT
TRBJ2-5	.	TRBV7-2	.	CASSLTPVSRTQYF	TGTGCCAGCAGCTTAACCCCTGTTAGTAGGACCCAGTACTTC
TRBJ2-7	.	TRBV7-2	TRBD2	CASSLFSGGGVEQYF	TGTGCCAGCAGCTTATTTAGCGGGGGGGGAGTTGAGCAGTACTTC
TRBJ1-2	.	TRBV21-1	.	CASSKAGTGGGGYTF	TGTGCCAGCAGCAAAGCAGGAACGGGGGGTGGTGGCTACACCTTC
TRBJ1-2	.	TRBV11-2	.	CASSLAGSNYGYTF	TGTGCCAGCAGCTTAGCCGGCAGTAACTATGGCTACACCTTC
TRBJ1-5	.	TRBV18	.	CASSPRPGNGFQGRYSNQPQHF	TGTGCCAGCTCACCGAGGCCCGGAAATGGGTTCCAGGGAAGATATAGCAATCAGCCCCAGCATTTT
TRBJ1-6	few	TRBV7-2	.	CASSLAFRGREQSPLHF	TGTGCCAGCAGCTTAGCGTTCCGGGGCAGGGAACAATCACCCCTCCACTTT
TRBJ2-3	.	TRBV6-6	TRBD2	CASSTGLFTDTQYF	TGTGCCAGCAGTACGGGACTATTCACAGATACGCAGTATTTT
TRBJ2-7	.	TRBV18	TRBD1	CASSSSIDGQGAYEQYF	TGTGCCAGCTCATCCAGCATCGATGGACAGGGGGCTTACGAGCAGTACTTC
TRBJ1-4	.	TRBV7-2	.	CASSLPSGVATNEKLFF	TGTGCCAGCAGCTTACCTTCGGGGGTCGCAACTAATGAAAAACTGTTTTTT
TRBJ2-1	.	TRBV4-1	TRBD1	CASSQEGTVTGARNEQFF	TGCGCCAGCAGCCAAGAAGGGACAGTGACAGGGGCCCGCAATGAGCAGTTCTTC